This T cell receptor (beta chain) was retrieved from a study of T cells in Graves' hyperthyroidism and ophthalmopathy. This clonotype was seen a few times. Trimming removed 0 bases from V and 3 bases from J; junction bases left unmatched: 5. CDR3 length: 16 residues. The V gene's germline CDR1 is SGDLS and CDR2 YYNGEE. Exclusion of patients followed from uncontrolled infection, other autoimmune disease, pregnancy or lactation. Researchers amplified the TCR beta CDR3 regions from RNA transcripts. RT-PCR in the first round (using the HTBI primer set) targeted the TCR CDR3. TCRdb re-called the multiplex PCR reads through MiXCR, storing one row per CDR3 protein. Altogether a few hundred thousand distinct CDR3 sequences are present, about 12% being singletons, with the ten largest covering 9.2%.

This receptor was taken from a woman aged 18-30 years with Graves' hyperthyroidism. This chain joins TRBV9 and TRBJ2-1, with 8 bases identical to TRBD2. Sequenced input: blood. This CDR3 reads CASSVDLSGGYNEQFF. CDR3 coding DNA: TGTGCCAGCAGCGTAGACCTCAGCGGGGGCTACAATGAGCAGTTCTTC.